This TCR beta chain derives from a study of T cells in Graves' hyperthyroidism and ophthalmopathy. Across the study: Peripheral blood collection took place at initial diagnosis, before any treatment. Findings of the study overall: Blood held most thyroid clonotypes expanded above 0.001 frequency. The model identified upcoming ophthalmopathy a median roughly 6 months ahead of onset.

CDR3 length equals 13 residues. Germline V gives CDR1 GTSNPN, CDR2 SVGIG (reference sequence). Amplification of TCR beta CDR3 regions was performed using RNA transcripts as template. The TCR CDR3 was amplified in a first-round RT-PCR using the HTBI primer set. TCRdb recomputed calls from the multiplex PCR reads with MiXCR, one row per CDR3 protein. The sample holds over 350,000 distinct CDR3 sequences; more than 13% are singletons and the top ten take 25% to 30%. This clonotype was detected a few times. Its target is unknown. A read error is possible here, since a much larger clone lies one base away. The source is a man aged 45-65 years with Graves' ophthalmopathy. Sequences were obtained from blood. V is TRBV30 and J is TRBJ1-1, with 8 bases aligning to TRBD1. The CDR3 sequence: CAWDRGDNTEVFF. CDR3 bases: TGTGCCTGGGACAGGGGCGATAACACTGAAGTTTTCTTT. Complete variable domain (other parts from reference TRBV30 and TRBJ1-1): SQTIHQWPATLVQPVGSPLSLECTVEGTSNPNLYWYRQAAGRGLQLLFYSVGIGQISSEVPQNLSASRPQDRQFILSSKKLLLSDSGFYLCAWDRGDNTEVFFGQGTRLTVV.